This entry concerns a single TCR beta chain. Its antigen is unknown. These data belong to a study of T cell responses to AZD1222 COVID-19 vaccine. The CDR3 runs to 12 residues. Germline assignment: CDR1 SQVTM and CDR2 ANQGSEA. V lost 7 bases, J lost 5 bases, and 7 bases stayed unmatched. Study results and limitations: With dominance at 160-218 and 743-854, vaccine-associated CD4 TCRs spanned spike. White British people made up most donors, females outnumbered males, and clonal diversity was possibly underestimated.

Some clones are missing from TCRdb's copy, which holds only in-frame ones; the method was immunoSEQ multiplex PCR. The data show roughly 260,000 clones, about 92% seen once. The sequence came from an adult in good health. The chain links TRBV29-1 to TRBJ2-5; 7 nucleotides match TRBD1. This specimen was peripheral blood, taken on day 0 of AZD1222 vaccination. The CDR3 region is CSGTGPRETQYF. Written as DNA, the CDR3 is TGCAGCGGGACAGGACCTCGGGAGACCCAGTACTTC. Together with reference TRBV29-1 and TRBJ2-5, the CDR3 gives the full variable domain: SAVISQKPSRDICQRGTSLTIQCQVDSQVTMMFWYRQQPGQSLTLIATANQGSEATYESGFVIDKFPISRPNLTFSTLTVSNMSPEDSSIYLCSGTGPRETQYFGPGTRLLVL.